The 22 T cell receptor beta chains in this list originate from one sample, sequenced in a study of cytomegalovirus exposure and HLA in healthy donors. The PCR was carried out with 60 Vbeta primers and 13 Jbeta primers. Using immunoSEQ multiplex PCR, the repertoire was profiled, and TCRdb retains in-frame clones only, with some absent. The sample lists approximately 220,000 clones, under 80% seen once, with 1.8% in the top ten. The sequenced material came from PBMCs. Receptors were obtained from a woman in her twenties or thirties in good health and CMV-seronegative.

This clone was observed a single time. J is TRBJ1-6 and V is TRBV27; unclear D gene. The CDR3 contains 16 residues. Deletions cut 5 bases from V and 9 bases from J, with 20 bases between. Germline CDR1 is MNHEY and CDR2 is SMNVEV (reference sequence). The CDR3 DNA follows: TGTGCCAGCAGTCCATCGGGCCGGGCCCGGGGTTCACCCCTCCACTTT. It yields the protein CASSPSGRARGSPLHF.

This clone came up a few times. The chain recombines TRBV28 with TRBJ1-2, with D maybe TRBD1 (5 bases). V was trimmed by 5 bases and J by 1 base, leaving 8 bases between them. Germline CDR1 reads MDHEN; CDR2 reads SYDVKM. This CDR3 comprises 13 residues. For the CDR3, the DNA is TGTGCCAGCAGTCTCAGGGTTAACTATGGCTACACCTTC. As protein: CASSLRVNYGYTF.

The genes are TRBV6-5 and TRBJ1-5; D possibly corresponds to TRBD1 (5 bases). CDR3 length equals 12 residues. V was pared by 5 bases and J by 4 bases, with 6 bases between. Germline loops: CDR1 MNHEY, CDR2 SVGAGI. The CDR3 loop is CASSNRNQPQHF. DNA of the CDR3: TGTGCCAGCAGTAACAGGAATCAGCCCCAGCATTTT.

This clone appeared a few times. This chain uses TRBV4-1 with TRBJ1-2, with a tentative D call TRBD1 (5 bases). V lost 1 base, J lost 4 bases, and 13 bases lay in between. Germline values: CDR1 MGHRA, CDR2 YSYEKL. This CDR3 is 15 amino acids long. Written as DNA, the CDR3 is TGCGCCAGCAGCCAAGTAGGAGGGGTCATCTATGGCTACACCTTC. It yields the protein CASSQVGGVIYGYTF.

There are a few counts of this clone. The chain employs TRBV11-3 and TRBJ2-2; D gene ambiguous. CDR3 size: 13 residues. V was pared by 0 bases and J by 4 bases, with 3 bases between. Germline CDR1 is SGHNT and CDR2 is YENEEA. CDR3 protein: CASSLDGTGELFF. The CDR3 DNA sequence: TGTGCCAGCAGCTTAGACGGCACCGGGGAGCTGTTTTTT.

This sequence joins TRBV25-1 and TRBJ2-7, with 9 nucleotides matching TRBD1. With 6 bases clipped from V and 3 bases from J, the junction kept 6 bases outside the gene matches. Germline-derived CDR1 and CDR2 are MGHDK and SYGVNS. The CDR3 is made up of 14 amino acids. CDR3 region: CASRQTGGFYEQYF. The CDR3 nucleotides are TGTGCCAGCAGACAAACAGGGGGCTTCTACGAGCAGTACTTC.

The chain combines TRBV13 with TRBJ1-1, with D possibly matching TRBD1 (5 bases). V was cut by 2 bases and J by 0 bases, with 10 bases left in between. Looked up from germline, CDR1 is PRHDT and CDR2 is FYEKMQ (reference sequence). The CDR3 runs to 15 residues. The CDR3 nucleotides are TGTGCCAGCAGCTTAAGGAGGGGCGTGAACACTGAAGCTTTCTTT. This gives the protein CASSLRRGVNTEAFF. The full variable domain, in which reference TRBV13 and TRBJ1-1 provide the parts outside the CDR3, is AAGVIQSPRHLIKEKRETATLKCYPIPRHDTVYWYQQGPGQDPQFLISFYEKMQSDKGSIPDRFSAQQFSDYHSELNMSSLELGDSALYFCASSLRRGVNTEAFFGQGTRLTVV.

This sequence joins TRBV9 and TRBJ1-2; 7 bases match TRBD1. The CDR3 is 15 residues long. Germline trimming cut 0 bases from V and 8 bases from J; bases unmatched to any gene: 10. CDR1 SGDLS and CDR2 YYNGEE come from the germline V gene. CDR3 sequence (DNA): TGTGCCAGCAGCGTAGAGGCAGGGGGAAGAGACGGCTACACCTTC. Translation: CASSVEAGGRDGYTF.

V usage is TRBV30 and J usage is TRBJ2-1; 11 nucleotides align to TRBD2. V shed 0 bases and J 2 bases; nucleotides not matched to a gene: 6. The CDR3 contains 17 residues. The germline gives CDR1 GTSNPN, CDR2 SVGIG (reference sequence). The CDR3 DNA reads TGTGCCTGGAGTGTCTATAGCGGGGGGGTTCCCTACAATGAGCAGTTCTTC. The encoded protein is CAWSVYSGGVPYNEQFF.

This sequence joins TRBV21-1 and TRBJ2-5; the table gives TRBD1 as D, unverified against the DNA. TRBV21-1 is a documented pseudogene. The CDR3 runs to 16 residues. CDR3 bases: TGTGCCAGCAGCCCTGGACAGGCGGCAGGTCCAGAGACCCAGTACTTC. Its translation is CASSPGQAAGPETQYF.

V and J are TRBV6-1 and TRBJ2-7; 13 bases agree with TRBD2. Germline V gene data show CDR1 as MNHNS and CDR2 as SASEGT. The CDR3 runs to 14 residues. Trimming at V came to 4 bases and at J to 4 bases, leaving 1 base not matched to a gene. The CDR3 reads CASSGTSGGYEQYF. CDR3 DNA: TGTGCCAGCAGTGGGACTAGCGGGGGTTACGAGCAGTACTTC.

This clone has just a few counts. For the CDR3, the DNA is TGTGCAAGTCGCTCCCGGTTAGGGGGGGACCGAGAGACCCAGTACTTC. This sequence encodes CASRSRLGGDRETQYF. This chain links TRBV12-2 with TRBJ2-5; the table's D call TRBD2 went unverified against the DNA. TRBV12-2 is tagged as a pseudogene. The CDR3 totals 16 residues.

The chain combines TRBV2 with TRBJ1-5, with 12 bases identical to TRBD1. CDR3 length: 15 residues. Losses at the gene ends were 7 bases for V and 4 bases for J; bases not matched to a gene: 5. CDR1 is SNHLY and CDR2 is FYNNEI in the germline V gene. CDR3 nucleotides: TGTGCCAGCACCCGGGACAGGGGGCCTAATCAGCCCCAGCATTTT. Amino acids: CASTRDRGPNQPQHF.

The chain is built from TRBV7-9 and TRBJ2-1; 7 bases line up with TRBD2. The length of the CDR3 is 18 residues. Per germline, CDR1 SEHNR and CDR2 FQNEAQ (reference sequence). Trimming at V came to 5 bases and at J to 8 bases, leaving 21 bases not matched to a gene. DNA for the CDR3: TGTGCCAGCAGCCGCTGGCGATCCATGCGGGAGTGGGTATATGAGCAGTTCTTC. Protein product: CASSRWRSMREWVYEQFF.

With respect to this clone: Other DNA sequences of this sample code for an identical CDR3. The DNA of the CDR3 is TGTGCCAGCAGCTTAGGGGGAGGGGCTGAAGCTTTCTTT. Its protein is CASSLGGGAEAFF. This sequence joins TRBV7-9 and TRBJ1-1; possible D gene TRBD1, 5 bases. The CDR3 is 13 amino acids. The V gene's germline CDR1 is SEHNR and CDR2 FQNEAQ (reference sequence). Trimming took off 1 base at V and 6 bases at J, with 9 bases between the two ends.

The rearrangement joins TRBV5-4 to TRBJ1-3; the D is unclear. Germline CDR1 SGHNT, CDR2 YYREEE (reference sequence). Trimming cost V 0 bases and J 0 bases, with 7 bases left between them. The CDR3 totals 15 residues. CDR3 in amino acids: CASSLGGFSGNTIYF. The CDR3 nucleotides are TGTGCCAGCAGCTTGGGCGGATTCTCTGGAAACACCATATATTTT.

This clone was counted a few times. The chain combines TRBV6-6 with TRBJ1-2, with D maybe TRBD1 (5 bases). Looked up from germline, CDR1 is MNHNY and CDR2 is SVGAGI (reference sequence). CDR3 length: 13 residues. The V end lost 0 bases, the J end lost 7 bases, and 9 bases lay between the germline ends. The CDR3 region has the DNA TGTGCCAGCAGTTACTCCCTAAGGGGTGGCTACACCTTC. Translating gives CASSYSLRGGYTF.

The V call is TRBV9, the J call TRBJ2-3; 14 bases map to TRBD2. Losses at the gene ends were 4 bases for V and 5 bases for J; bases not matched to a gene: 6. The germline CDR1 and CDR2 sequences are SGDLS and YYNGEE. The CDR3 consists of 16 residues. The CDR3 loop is CASSSGLAGVEDTQYF. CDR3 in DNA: TGTGCCAGCAGCTCGGGACTAGCGGGAGTGGAAGATACGCAGTATTTT.

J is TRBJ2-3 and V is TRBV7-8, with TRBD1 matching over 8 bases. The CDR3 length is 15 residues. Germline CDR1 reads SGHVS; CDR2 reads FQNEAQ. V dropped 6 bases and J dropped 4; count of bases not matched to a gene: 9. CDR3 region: CASRAGGLGADTQYF. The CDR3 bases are TGTGCCAGCAGAGCAGGGGGCTTAGGGGCAGATACGCAGTATTTT.

This CDR3 reads CASRVGTGGNYGYTF. The DNA for the CDR3 is TGTGCCAGCAGAGTAGGGACAGGGGGGAACTATGGCTACACCTTC. The chain recombines TRBV6-6 with TRBJ1-2; 11 positions agree with TRBD1. Germline CDR1 and CDR2: MNHNY and SVGAGI (reference sequence). Trimming removed 6 bases from V and 2 bases from J; junction bases left unmatched: 5. The CDR3 is made up of 15 amino acids.

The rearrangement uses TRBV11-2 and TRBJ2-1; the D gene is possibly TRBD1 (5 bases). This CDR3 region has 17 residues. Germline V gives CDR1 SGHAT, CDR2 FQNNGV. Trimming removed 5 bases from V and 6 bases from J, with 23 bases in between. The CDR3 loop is CASSEGVYSQSVNEQFF. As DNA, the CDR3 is TGTGCCAGCAGCGAAGGGGTATACAGTCAAAGCGTCAATGAGCAGTTCTTC.

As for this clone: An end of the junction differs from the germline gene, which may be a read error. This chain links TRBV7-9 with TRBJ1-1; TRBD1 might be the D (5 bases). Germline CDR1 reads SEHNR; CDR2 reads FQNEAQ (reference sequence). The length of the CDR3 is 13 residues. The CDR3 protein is CSSRLDGGPEAFF. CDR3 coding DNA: TGTTCCAGCAGACTAGACGGGGGACCTGAAGCTTTCTTT.